Below, 12 T cell receptor beta chains from the same sample are listed, as sequenced in a study of cytomegalovirus exposure and HLA in healthy donors. It was with 60 Vbeta and 13 Jbeta primers that the PCR ran. The assay was immunoSEQ multiplex PCR, and TCRdb's table has in-frame clones only and misses some. The sample records tens of thousands of clones, around 84% being singletons. The sequenced material came from PBMCs. The receptors originated from a man in his forties in good health and CMV-seronegative.

The chain employs TRBV6-1 and TRBJ2-1; TRBD2 matches 9 bases. V lost 8 bases to trimming and J lost 9 bases; unmatched junction nucleotides: 5. There are 12 residues in the CDR3. Germline loops: CDR1 MNHNS, CDR2 SASEGT. The CDR3 DNA reads TGTGCCAGCGCGGGAGGGAGGGGTGAGCAGTTCTTC. As protein: CASAGGRGEQFF.

CDR3 region: CAIRRQGAGDSYEQYF. CDR3 DNA: TGTGCCATCAGACGACAGGGAGCGGGTGATTCCTACGAGCAGTACTTC. The chain couples TRBV10-3 to TRBJ2-7; perhaps TRBD1 as D (7 bases). There are 16 residues in the CDR3. V was shortened by 6 bases and J by 1 base, with 19 bases between the two germline ends. In germline, CDR1 is ENHRY, CDR2 SYGVKD.

J is TRBJ2-3 and V is TRBV5-1; the match to TRBD2 covers 10 bases. There are 17 residues in the CDR3. The J segment lost 2 bases and the V segment lost 7 bases, leaving 13 bases of the junction unmatched. CDR1 is SGHRS, CDR2 YFSETQ, per germline. The CDR3 DNA is TGCGCCAGCGGATCAGAAGCGGGAGGGCCGGACACAGATACGCAGTATTTT. Its translation is CASGSEAGGPDTDTQYF.

This chain links TRBV5-1 with TRBJ2-3; 14 nucleotides align to TRBD2. After removal of 4 bases from V and 4 bases from J, the junction contained 5 bases not matched to a gene. Germline loops: CDR1 SGHRS, CDR2 YFSETQ. This CDR3 spans 16 amino acids. In nucleotides, the CDR3 is TGCGCCAGCAGCCTGGGGACTAGCGGGAGCGCAGATACGCAGTATTTT. Its translation is CASSLGTSGSADTQYF. Combining the CDR3 with reference TRBV5-1 and TRBJ2-3 gives the whole variable domain KAGVTQTPRYLIKTRGQQVTLSCSPISGHRSVSWYQQTPGQGLQFLFEYFSETQRNKGNFPGRFSGRQFSNSRSEMNVSTLELGDSALYLCASSLGTSGSADTQYFGPGTRLTVL.

CDR3 sequence: CASTNRAGGIAEQYF. The CDR3 DNA reads as TGCGCCAGCACAAATCGGGCGGGGGGGATCGCCGAGCAGTACTTC. The V and J genes are TRBV5-1 and TRBJ2-7; the match to TRBD2 covers 9 bases. V shed 6 bases, J shed 6 bases, and the junction held 13 bases outside the gene matches. The CDR3 covers 15 residues. Germline V gene data show CDR1 as SGHRS and CDR2 as YFSETQ.

The chain uses TRBV6-4 and TRBJ1-4; the D gene is possibly TRBD1 (6 bases). The CDR3 runs 13 residues. Germline CDR1 is MRHNA and CDR2 is SNTAGT. V was pared by 7 bases and J by 8 bases, with 14 bases between. The CDR3 sequence: CASTESRGEKLFF. The CDR3 DNA is TGTGCCAGCACCGAGAGCAGGGGCGAAAAACTGTTTTTT.

The CDR3 region has the DNA TGTGCCAGCAGCTCCACGGACAGGACGCTGACCCAGTACTTC. This translates into CASSSTDRTLTQYF. The chain couples TRBV7-9 to TRBJ2-5; 7 positions match TRBD1. Germline CDR1 is SEHNR and CDR2 is FQNEAQ (reference sequence). The CDR3 extends over 14 amino acids. Trimming at V came to 4 bases and at J to 7 bases, leaving 9 bases not matched to a gene. The whole variable domain, filled in from reference TRBV7-9 and TRBJ2-5, reads DTGVSQNPRHKITKRGQNVTFRCDPISEHNRLYWYRQTLGQGPEFLTYFQNEAQLEKSRLLSDRFSAERPKGSFSTLEIQRTEQGDSAMYLCASSSTDRTLTQYFGPGTRLLVL.

The genes are TRBV4-1 and TRBJ2-3; D call uncertain. Germline CDR1 is MGHRA and CDR2 is YSYEKL. The V gene lost 0 bases and the J gene lost 9 bases, with 13 bases spanning the gap. This CDR3 is 14 amino acids long. The CDR3 coding sequence is TGCGCCAGCAGCCAAGAACCGGCCCCCGGGACGCAGTATTTT. This translates into CASSQEPAPGTQYF.

In this sample, this clone turned up a few times. The same CDR3 also results from other DNA sequences found in this sample. The chain is built from TRBV6-5 and TRBJ2-3, with D possibly TRBD2 on 5 matching bases. With 6 bases removed from V and 1 base from J, the gap between germline ends came to 8 bases. Germline V gene data show CDR1 as MNHEY and CDR2 as SVGAGI. The CDR3 is made up of 13 amino acids. The CDR3 loop reads CASRTGGTDTQYF. CDR3 in DNA: TGTGCCAGCAGAACCGGGGGCACAGATACGCAGTATTTT.

The CDR3 DNA reads as TGTGCCAGCAGTTTAACGCAGGGAGGGAACTATGGCTACACCTTC. It is translated as CASSLTQGGNYGYTF. The chain has TRBV27 and TRBJ1-2; tentatively, D is TRBD1 (5 bases). The CDR3 consists of 15 residues. The V end was cut by 2 bases, the J end by 2 bases, with 12 bases between. CDR1 is MNHEY, CDR2 SMNVEV, per germline (reference sequence).

This sequence joins TRBV18 and TRBJ2-5, with 7 bases lining up with TRBD1. V was pared by 5 bases and J by 4 bases, with 4 bases of the junction left unmatched. The CDR3 contains 13 residues. Germline V gene sequence: CDR1 KGHSH, CDR2 LQKENI. For the CDR3, the DNA is TGTGCCAGCTCAACAGGGGTTGGAGAGACCCAGTACTTC. Protein sequence: CASSTGVGETQYF.

The chain couples TRBV30 to TRBJ2-6; D is ambiguous. There are 14 residues in the CDR3. V dropped 3 bases and J dropped 0 bases, with 6 bases sitting between them. The V gene's germline CDR1 is GTSNPN and CDR2 SVGIG (reference sequence). The CDR3 protein is CAWRQFSGANVLTF. For the CDR3, the DNA is TGTGCCTGGAGACAGTTCTCTGGGGCCAACGTCCTGACTTTC.